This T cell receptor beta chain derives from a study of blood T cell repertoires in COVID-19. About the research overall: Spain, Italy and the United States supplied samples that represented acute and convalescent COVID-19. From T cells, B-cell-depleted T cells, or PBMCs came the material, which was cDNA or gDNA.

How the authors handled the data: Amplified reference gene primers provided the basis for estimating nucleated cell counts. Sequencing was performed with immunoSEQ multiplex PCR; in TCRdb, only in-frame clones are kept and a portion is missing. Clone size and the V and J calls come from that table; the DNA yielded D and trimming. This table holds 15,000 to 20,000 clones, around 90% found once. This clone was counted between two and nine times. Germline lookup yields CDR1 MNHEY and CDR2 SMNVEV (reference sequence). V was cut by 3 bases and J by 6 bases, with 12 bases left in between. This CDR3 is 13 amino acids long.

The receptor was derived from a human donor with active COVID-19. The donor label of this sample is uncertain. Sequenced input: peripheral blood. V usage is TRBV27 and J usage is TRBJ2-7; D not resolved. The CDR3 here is CASSFTASGEQYF. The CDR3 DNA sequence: TGTGCCAGCAGTTTCACCGCTTCAGGCGAGCAGTACTTC.